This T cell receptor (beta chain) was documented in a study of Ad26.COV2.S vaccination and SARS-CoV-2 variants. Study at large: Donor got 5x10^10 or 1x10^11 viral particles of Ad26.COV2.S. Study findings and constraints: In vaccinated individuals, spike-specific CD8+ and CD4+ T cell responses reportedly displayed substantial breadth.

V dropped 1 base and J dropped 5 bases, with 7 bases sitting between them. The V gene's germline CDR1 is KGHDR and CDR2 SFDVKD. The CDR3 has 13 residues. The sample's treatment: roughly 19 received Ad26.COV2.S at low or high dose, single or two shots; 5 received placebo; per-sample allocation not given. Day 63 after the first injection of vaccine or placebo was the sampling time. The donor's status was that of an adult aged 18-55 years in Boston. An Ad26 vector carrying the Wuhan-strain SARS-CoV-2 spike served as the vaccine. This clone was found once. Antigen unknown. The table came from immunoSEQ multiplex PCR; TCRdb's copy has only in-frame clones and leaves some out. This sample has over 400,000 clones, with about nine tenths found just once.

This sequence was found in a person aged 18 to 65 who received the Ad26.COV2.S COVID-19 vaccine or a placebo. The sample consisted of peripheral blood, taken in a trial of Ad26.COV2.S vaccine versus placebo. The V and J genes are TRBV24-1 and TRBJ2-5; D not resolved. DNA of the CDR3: TGTGCCACCAGTGATTTTGACTCTGAGACCCAGTACTTC. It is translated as CATSDFDSETQYF.